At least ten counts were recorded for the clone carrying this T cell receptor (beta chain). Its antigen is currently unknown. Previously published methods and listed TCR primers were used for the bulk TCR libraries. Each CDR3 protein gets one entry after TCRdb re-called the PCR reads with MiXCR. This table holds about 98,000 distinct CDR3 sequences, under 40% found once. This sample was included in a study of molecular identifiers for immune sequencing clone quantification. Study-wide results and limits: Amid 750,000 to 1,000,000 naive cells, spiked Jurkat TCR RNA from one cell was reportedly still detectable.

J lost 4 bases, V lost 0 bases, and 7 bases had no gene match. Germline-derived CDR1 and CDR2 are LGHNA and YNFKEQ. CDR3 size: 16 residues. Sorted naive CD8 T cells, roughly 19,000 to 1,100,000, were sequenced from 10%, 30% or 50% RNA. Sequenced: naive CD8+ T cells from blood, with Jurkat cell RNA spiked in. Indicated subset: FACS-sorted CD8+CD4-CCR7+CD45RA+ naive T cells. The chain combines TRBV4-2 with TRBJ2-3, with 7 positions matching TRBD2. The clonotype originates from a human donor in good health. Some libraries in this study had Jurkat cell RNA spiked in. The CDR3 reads CASSQDVGSGADTQYF. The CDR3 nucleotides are TGTGCCAGCAGCCAAGATGTAGGGAGCGGGGCAGATACGCAGTATTTT.